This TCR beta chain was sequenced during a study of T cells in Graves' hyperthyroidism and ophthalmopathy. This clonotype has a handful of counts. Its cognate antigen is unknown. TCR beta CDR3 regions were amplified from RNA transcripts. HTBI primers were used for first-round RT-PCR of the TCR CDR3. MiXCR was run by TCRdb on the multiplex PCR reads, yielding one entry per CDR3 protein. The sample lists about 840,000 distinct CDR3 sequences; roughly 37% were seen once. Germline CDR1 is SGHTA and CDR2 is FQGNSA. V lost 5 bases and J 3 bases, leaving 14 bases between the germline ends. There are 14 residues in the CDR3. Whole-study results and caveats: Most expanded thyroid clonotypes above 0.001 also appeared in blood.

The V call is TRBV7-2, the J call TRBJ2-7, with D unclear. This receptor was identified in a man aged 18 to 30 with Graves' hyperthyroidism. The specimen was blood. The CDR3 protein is CASSPDSSFYEQYF. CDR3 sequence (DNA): TGTGCCAGCAGCCCCGACTCTAGTTTCTACGAGCAGTACTTC.